Here is one T cell receptor beta chain with its context. As originally analysed: Reference gene primers were amplified, and this amplification served to estimate nucleated cell counts. The repertoire was sequenced with immunoSEQ multiplex PCR; TCRdb's copy has only in-frame clones and lacks some. That table is the source of V, J and clone size, and D and trimming were worked out from the DNA. Here the sample spans about 230,000 clones, 65% to 90% being singletons. This entry comes from a study of blood T cell repertoires in COVID-19. Turning to the study itself: Spain, Italy and the United States supplied samples that represented acute and convalescent COVID-19. PBMCs, B-cell-depleted T cells, or T cells were the source of the cDNA or gDNA that made up the material.

The CDR3 is made up of 15 amino acids. V lost 2 bases and J 4 bases, leaving 11 bases between the germline ends. Germline V lookup: CDR1 MNHNS, CDR2 SASEGT. Sample: peripheral blood. This clonotype was sampled from a woman between 50 and 59 years old with acute or convalescent COVID-19. The gene calls are TRBV6-1 and TRBJ2-2; D gene unclear. This CDR3 is CASSESSISTGELFF. The CDR3 DNA is TGTGCCAGCAGTGAAAGCTCAATTAGCACCGGGGAGCTGTTTTTT.